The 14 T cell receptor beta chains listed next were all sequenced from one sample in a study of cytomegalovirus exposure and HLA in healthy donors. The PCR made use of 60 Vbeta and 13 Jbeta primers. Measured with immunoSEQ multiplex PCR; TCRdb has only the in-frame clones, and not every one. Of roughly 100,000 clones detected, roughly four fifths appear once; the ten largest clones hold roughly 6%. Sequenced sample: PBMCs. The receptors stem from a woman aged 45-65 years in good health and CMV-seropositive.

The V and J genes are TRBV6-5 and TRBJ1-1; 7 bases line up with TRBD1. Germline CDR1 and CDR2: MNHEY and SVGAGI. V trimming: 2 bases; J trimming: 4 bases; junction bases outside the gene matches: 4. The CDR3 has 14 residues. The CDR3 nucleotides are TGTGCCAGCAGTTACATGGGACAGTCCACTGAAGCTTTCTTT. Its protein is CASSYMGQSTEAFF.

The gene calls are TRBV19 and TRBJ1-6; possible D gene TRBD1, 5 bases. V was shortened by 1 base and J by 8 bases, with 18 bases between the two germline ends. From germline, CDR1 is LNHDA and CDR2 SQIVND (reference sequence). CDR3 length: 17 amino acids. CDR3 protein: CASSIVVSDSLDSPLHF. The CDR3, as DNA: TGTGCCAGTAGTATAGTGGTTTCCGACAGCTTAGATTCACCCCTCCACTTT. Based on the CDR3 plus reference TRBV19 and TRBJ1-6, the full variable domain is DGGITQSPKYLFRKEGQNVTLSCEQNLNHDAMYWYRQDPGQGLRLIYYSQIVNDFQKGDIAEGYSVSREKKESFPLTVTSAQKNPTAFYLCASSIVVSDSLDSPLHFGNGTRLTVT.

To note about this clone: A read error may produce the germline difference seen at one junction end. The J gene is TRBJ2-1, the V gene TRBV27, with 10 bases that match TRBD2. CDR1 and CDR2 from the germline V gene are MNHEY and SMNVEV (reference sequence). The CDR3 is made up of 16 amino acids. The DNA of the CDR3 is TGTGCCAGCAGCTTATCGACTAGCGGGTCCTACAATGAGCAGTTCTTC. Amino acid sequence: CASSLSTSGSYNEQFF.

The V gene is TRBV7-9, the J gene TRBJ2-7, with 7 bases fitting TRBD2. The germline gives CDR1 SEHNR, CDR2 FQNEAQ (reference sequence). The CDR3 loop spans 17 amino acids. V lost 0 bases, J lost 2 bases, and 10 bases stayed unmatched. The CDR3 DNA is TGTGCCAGCAGCTTAGCCGGGAGGAGGGACCCCACCTACGAGCAGTACTTC. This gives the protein CASSLAGRRDPTYEQYF.

CDR3 in amino acids: CASEGFYEQYF. Written as DNA, the CDR3 is TGTGCCAGCGAGGGATTCTACGAGCAGTACTTC. The chain joins TRBV6-1 to TRBJ2-7, with D perhaps TRBD2 (5 bases). This CDR3 has 11 residues. Trimming pared 8 bases from V and 3 bases from J, leaving 8 bases between. Per germline, CDR1 MNHNS and CDR2 SASEGT.

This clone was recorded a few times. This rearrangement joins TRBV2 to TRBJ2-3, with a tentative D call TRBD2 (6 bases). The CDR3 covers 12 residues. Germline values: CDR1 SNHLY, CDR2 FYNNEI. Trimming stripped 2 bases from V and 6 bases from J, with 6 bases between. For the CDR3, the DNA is TGTGCCAGCAGTGAACGGGGGGATACGCAGTATTTT. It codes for CASSERGDTQYF.

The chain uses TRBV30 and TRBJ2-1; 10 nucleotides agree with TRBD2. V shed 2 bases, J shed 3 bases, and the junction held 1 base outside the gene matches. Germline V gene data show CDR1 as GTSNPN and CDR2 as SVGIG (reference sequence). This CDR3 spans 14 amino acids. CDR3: CAWSSGGGYNEQFF. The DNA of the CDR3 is TGTGCCTGGAGTAGCGGGGGGGGCTACAATGAGCAGTTCTTC.

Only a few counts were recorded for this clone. The CDR3 bases are TGCGCCAGCAGACAGGGGGTGATCGCCTACGAGCAGTACTTC. Its protein is CASRQGVIAYEQYF. V is TRBV5-1 and J is TRBJ2-7; 8 bases map to TRBD1. Germline CDR1 and CDR2: SGHRS and YFSETQ. The junction had 6 bases not matched to a gene; V was cut back by 5 bases and J by 2 bases. The CDR3 sequence is 14 residues long.

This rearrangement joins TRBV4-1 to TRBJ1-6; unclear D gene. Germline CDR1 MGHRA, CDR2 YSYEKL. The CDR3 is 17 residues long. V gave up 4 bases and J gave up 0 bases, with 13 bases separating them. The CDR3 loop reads CASSPGLSGSYNSPLHF. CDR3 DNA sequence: TGCGCCAGCAGCCCCGGTTTAAGCGGCTCCTATAATTCACCCCTCCACTTT.

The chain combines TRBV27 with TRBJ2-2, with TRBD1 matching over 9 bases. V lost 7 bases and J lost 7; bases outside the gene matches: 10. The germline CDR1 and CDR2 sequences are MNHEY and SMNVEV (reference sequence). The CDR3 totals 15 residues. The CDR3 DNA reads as TGTGCCAGCACTAATTCACAGGGGGCCGGCGGGGAGCTGTTTTTT. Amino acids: CASTNSQGAGGELFF.

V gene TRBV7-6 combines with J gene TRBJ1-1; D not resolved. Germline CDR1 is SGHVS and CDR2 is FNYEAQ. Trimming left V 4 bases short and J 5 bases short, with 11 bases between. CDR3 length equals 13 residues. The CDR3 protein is CASSSGRGTEAFF. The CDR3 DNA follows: TGTGCCAGCAGCTCCGGCCGGGGTACTGAAGCTTTCTTT.

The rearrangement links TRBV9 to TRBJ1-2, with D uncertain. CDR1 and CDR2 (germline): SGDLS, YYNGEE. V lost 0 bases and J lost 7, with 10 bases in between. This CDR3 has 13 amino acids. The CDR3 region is CASSVDPEGGYTF. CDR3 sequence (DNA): TGTGCCAGCAGCGTAGACCCGGAGGGTGGCTACACCTTC.

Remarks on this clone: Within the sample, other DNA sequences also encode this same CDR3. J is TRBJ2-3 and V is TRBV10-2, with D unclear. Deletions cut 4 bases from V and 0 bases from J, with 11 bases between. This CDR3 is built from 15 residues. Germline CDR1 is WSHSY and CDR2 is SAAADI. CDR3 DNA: TGCGCCAGCAGTGGAACTTCCTCTAGCACAGATACGCAGTATTTT. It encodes CASSGTSSSTDTQYF.

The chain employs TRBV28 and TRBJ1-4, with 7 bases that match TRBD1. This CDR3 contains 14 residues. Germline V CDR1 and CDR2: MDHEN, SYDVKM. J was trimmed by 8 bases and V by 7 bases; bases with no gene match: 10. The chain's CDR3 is CASIRDRDGEKLFF. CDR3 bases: TGTGCCAGCATCCGAGACAGGGATGGAGAAAAACTGTTTTTT. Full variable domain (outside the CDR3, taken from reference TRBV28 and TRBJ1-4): DVKVTQSSRYLVKRTGEKVFLECVQDMDHENMFWYRQDPGLGLRLIYFSYDVKMKEKGDIPEGYSVSREKKERFSLILESASTNQTSMYLCASIRDRDGEKLFFGSGTQLSVL.